Below, 2 T cell receptor beta chains from the same sample are listed, as sequenced in a study of cytomegalovirus exposure and HLA in healthy donors. A multiplex PCR was run with 60 Vbeta primers and 13 Jbeta primers. This table comes from immunoSEQ multiplex PCR, and its TCRdb copy is limited to in-frame clones, with some not included. Found here are approximately 130,000 clones, more than 65% of them singletons; the top ten hold under 7%. Material for sequencing was PBMCs. Receptors originate from a man younger than 35 in good health and CMV-seropositive.

The chain has TRBV6-1 and TRBJ2-3; TRBD2 matches 10 bases. Trimming removed 4 bases from V and 6 bases from J; junction bases left unmatched: 10. The CDR3 is made up of 16 amino acids. Germline lookup yields CDR1 MNHNS and CDR2 SASEGT. The chain's CDR3 is CASSAGASGRLDTQYF. The CDR3 nucleotides read TGTGCCAGCAGTGCCGGGGCTAGCGGGAGATTGGATACGCAGTATTTT.

The chain recombines TRBV10-3 with TRBJ2-1; D is unresolved. The germline V gene has CDR1 ENHRY and CDR2 SYGVKD. CDR3 length equals 14 residues. The V and J ends lost 4 bases and 8 bases respectively, with 15 bases between them. The CDR3 DNA follows: TGTGCCATCAGTGCCCCCGGAGATAGTCATGAGCAGTTCTTC. It encodes CAISAPGDSHEQFF.